The 24 T cell receptor beta chains presented below share a single source sample, sequenced in a study of beta chain features in type 1 diabetes. TCRB transcripts that were expressed got sequenced, as all of the isolated RNA had been reverse transcribed. TCRdb keeps only in-frame clones here, not all; method: immunoSEQ multiplex PCR. The data contain 900,000 or so clones, about a sixth of them seen just once; the ten biggest clones take up 0.023%. The sample was naive CD4+ T cells from blood. These receptors were collected from a woman between 18 and 30 years old in good health.

This clone showed up just a few times. The CDR3 sequence is CASSFSGTDTQYF. CDR3 sequence (DNA): TGTGCCAGCAGTTTTTCGGGGACAGATACGCAGTATTTT. This sequence joins TRBV27 and TRBJ2-3; D possibly corresponds to TRBD2 (5 bases). This CDR3 contains 13 residues. Trimming removed 3 bases at V and 3 bases at J, with 7 bases between. Per germline, CDR1 MNHEY and CDR2 SMNVEV (reference sequence).

This clone was found a few times. This sequence joins TRBV5-6 and TRBJ2-7; D unclear. CDR1 is SGHDT and CDR2 is YYEEEE in the germline V gene. Trimming stripped 0 bases from V and 1 base from J, with 11 bases between. The length of the CDR3 is 15 residues. The CDR3 nucleotides are TGTGCCAGCAGCTTGGGGGTGCAACGGTCCTACGAGCAGTACTTC. Amino acids: CASSLGVQRSYEQYF.

The genes are TRBV2 and TRBJ1-5; weak D call: TRBD1 (6 bases). Trimming took off 6 bases at V and 5 bases at J, with 17 bases between the two ends. Germline CDR1 is SNHLY and CDR2 is FYNNEI. This CDR3 is built from 15 residues. DNA for the CDR3: TGTGCCAGCAGCCCCACCGGGGGCGATGATCAGCCCCAGCATTTT. Its protein is CASSPTGGDDQPQHF.

The rearrangement joins TRBV15 to TRBJ2-5, with TRBD2 identical over 8 bases. Germline assignment: CDR1 LNHNV and CDR2 YYDKDF (reference sequence). CDR3 length: 13 amino acids. V lost 3 bases and J lost 5; bases outside the gene matches: 2. The CDR3 region is CATSRTSEETQYF. CDR3 bases: TGTGCCACCAGCAGGACTAGCGAGGAGACCCAGTACTTC.

This clone came up a few times. This chain uses TRBV6-5 with TRBJ2-3; tentative D call: TRBD2 (5 bases). Germline V lookup: CDR1 MNHEY, CDR2 SVGAGI. V gave up 0 bases and J gave up 6 bases, with 13 bases separating them. The CDR3 covers 15 residues. The CDR3 nucleotides are TGTGCCAGCAGTTACTCCAGGACTCCTAGCGATACGCAGTATTTT. It translates to CASSYSRTPSDTQYF.

The V gene is TRBV7-2, the J gene TRBJ2-7; D is uncertain. Trimming stripped 1 base from V and 4 bases from J, with 11 bases between. This CDR3 spans 14 amino acids. The germline CDR1 and CDR2 sequences are SGHTA and FQGNSA. This CDR3 reads CASSLVSGAYEQYF. The CDR3 DNA reads TGTGCCAGCAGCTTAGTTTCAGGAGCATACGAGCAGTACTTC.

The gene calls are TRBV7-9 and TRBJ1-4; D is possibly TRBD1 (5 bases). In germline, CDR1 is SEHNR, CDR2 FQNEAQ (reference sequence). V was clipped by 1 base and J by 7 bases, with 19 bases between them. This CDR3 contains 17 residues. CDR3 region: CASSLGPLGDLVEKLFF. CDR3 DNA: TGTGCCAGCAGCTTAGGTCCACTCGGGGACCTAGTTGAAAAACTGTTTTTT.

The chain couples TRBV19 to TRBJ2-5; 7 positions agree with TRBD2. Germline CDR1 and CDR2: LNHDA and SQIVND (reference sequence). The trim removed 3 bases at V and 5 bases at J, leaving 9 bases unmatched. This CDR3 comprises 15 residues. The CDR3 here is CASSISFQGGETQYF. For the CDR3, the DNA is TGTGCCAGTAGTATCTCTTTTCAGGGAGGGGAGACCCAGTACTTC.

The chain links TRBV28 to TRBJ2-4, with a weak D call TRBD1 (6 bases). CDR1 and CDR2 from the germline V gene are MDHEN and SYDVKM. The germline V and J ends were trimmed by 7 bases and 0 bases, with 16 bases remaining between them. The CDR3 loop spans 16 amino acids. CDR3 amino acids: CASTASGQIAKNIQYF. The CDR3 bases are TGTGCCAGCACCGCATCGGGACAAATAGCCAAAAACATTCAGTACTTC.

There are a few counts of this clone. The V call is TRBV21-1, the J call TRBJ2-1; the table's TRBD2 call for D was not verified on the DNA. TRBV21-1 has pseudogene status. The CDR3 runs to 16 residues. CDR3 sequence reads: CAFQHPPAGGDNEQFF. CDR3 coding DNA: TGTGCTTTCCAGCATCCCCCGGCGGGAGGGGACAATGAGCAGTTCTTC.

A few counts support this clone. V is TRBV11-2 and J is TRBJ2-3, with TRBD1 identical over 9 bases. CDR1 SGHAT and CDR2 FQNNGV come from the germline V gene. The CDR3 is made up of 14 amino acids. V dropped 6 bases and J dropped 1; count of bases not matched to a gene: 2. This CDR3 is CASSWTGGTDTQYF. The CDR3 nucleotides read TGTGCCAGCAGTTGGACAGGGGGCACAGATACGCAGTATTTT.

The table lists this clone with a few counts. The chain links TRBV11-2 to TRBJ2-2; D is ambiguous. The ends were cut back, 5 bases at V and 8 bases at J, with 9 bases in the middle. This CDR3 is 12 amino acids long. Germline CDR1 is SGHAT and CDR2 is FQNNGV. In nucleotides, the CDR3 is TGTGCCAGCAGCCCTCTATATGGGGAGCTGTTTTTT. Translating gives CASSPLYGELFF.

The chain links TRBV4-2 to TRBJ2-7, with 8 positions matching TRBD2. The CDR3 is made up of 15 amino acids. Germline-derived CDR1 and CDR2 are LGHNA and YNFKEQ. V lost 0 bases, J lost 0 bases, and 1 base stayed unmatched. Written as DNA, the CDR3 is TGTGCCAGCAGCCAAGACGGGAGGGACTCCTACGAGCAGTACTTC. Amino acids: CASSQDGRDSYEQYF.

The V gene is TRBV4-2, the J gene TRBJ1-2; D gene unclear. Germline loops: CDR1 LGHNA, CDR2 YNFKEQ. The CDR3 totals 13 residues. V gave up 1 base and J gave up 4 bases, with 7 bases separating them. Written as DNA, the CDR3 is TGTGCCAGCAGCCAAGGGTTTAGCTATGGCTACACCTTC. Amino acids: CASSQGFSYGYTF.

The V call is TRBV11-1, the J call TRBJ2-1, with 9 nucleotides matching TRBD2. Germline trimming cut 0 bases from V and 3 bases from J; bases unmatched to any gene: 9. CDR1 is SGHAT, CDR2 FQDESV, per germline (reference sequence). The CDR3 is made up of 18 amino acids. DNA for the CDR3: TGTGCCAGCAGCTTAGCGCCCCTTGGACTAGCGATCTACAATGAGCAGTTCTTC. As protein: CASSLAPLGLAIYNEQFF. The full variable domain, completed using reference TRBV11-1 and TRBJ2-1, is EAEVAQSPRYKITEKSQAVAFWCDPISGHATLYWYRQILGQGPELLVQFQDESVVDDSQLPKDRFSAERLKGVDSTLKIQPAELGDSAMYLCASSLAPLGLAIYNEQFFGPGTRLTVL.

This clone appeared a few times. This rearrangement joins TRBV28 to TRBJ2-5; 8 nucleotides line up with TRBD1. The end of the DNA is better explained by TRBJ2-7, so the J call may be wrong. Germline CDR1 reads MDHEN; CDR2 reads SYDVKM. The CDR3 has 13 amino acids. The CDR3 DNA reads TGTGCCAGCAGAACGGGACAGGTTGACGAGCAGTACTTC. Its protein product is CASRTGQVDEQYF.

V is TRBV7-2 and J is TRBJ2-2; TRBD2 matches at 7 bases. The CDR3 has 13 residues. In germline, CDR1 is SGHTA, CDR2 FQGNSA. Unmatched junction bases numbered 4, after V lost 6 bases and J lost 6 bases. In DNA, the CDR3 is TGTGCCAGCAGGCGGGGGAGGGCCGGGGAGCTGTTTTTT. Protein product: CASRRGRAGELFF. The full variable domain, rest sourced from reference TRBV7-2 and TRBJ2-2, is GAGVSQSPSNKVTEKGKDVELRCDPISGHTALYWYRQSLGQGLEFLIYFQGNSAPDKSGLPSDRFSAERTGGSVSTLTIQRTQQEDSAVYLCASRRGRAGELFFGEGSRLTVL.

In this sample, this clone turned up a few times. The chain combines TRBV18 with TRBJ2-5; the D is unclear. V gave up 3 bases and J gave up 5 bases, with 22 bases separating them. The CDR3 is made up of 17 amino acids. Germline V gives CDR1 KGHSH, CDR2 LQKENI. CDR3 sequence (DNA): TGTGCCAGCTCACCTCCCTCAGGCGGCCGAACCGGGGAGACCCAGTACTTC. Translated: CASSPPSGGRTGETQYF.

The rearrangement joins TRBV20-1 to TRBJ2-7; tentative D call: TRBD1 (5 bases). The germline V and J ends were trimmed by 1 base and 9 bases, with 10 bases remaining between them. CDR3 length: 11 residues. CDR1 is DFQATT and CDR2 is SNEGSKA in the germline V gene (reference sequence). DNA of the CDR3: TGCAGTGCTAGAGGTGACAGATCGCAGTACTTC. As protein: CSARGDRSQYF.

The chain employs TRBV28 and TRBJ2-1; D is possibly TRBD2 (6 bases). Germline V gives CDR1 MDHEN, CDR2 SYDVKM. This CDR3 has 14 amino acids. Deletions cut 3 bases from V and 6 bases from J, with 12 bases between. The DNA for the CDR3 is TGTGCCAGCAGTTTTACCATCGGGAGCAATGAGCAGTTCTTC. This gives the protein CASSFTIGSNEQFF.

In the case of this clone: Other DNA sequences in the sample encode the same CDR3. The gene calls are TRBV20-1 and TRBJ2-7, with unresolved D. From germline, CDR1 is DFQATT and CDR2 SNEGSKA (reference sequence). The CDR3 is 11 residues long. V gave up 3 bases and J gave up 4 bases, with 7 bases separating them. The CDR3 loop is CSARLGYEQYF. CDR3 DNA: TGCAGTGCTAGGTTAGGGTACGAGCAGTACTTC.

This clone was detected a few times. This chain joins TRBV6-1 and TRBJ2-5; TRBD1 agrees at 9 bases. Unmatched junction bases numbered 4, after V lost 4 bases and J lost 4 bases. CDR3 length: 14 residues. Germline V lookup: CDR1 MNHNS, CDR2 SASEGT. The DNA for the CDR3 is TGTGCCAGCAGTGTGGACAGGGGACGAGAGACCCAGTACTTC. Its protein is CASSVDRGRETQYF.

The chain employs TRBV29-1 and TRBJ2-5; D may correspond to TRBD1 or TRBD2 (5 bases each). This CDR3 contains 12 residues. V dropped 5 bases and J dropped 5 bases, with 12 bases sitting between them. The V gene's germline CDR1 is SQVTM and CDR2 ANQGSEA. The CDR3 spells CSVCQGDETQYF. CDR3 coding DNA: TGCAGCGTTTGTCAGGGAGACGAGACCCAGTACTTC.

As DNA, the CDR3 is TGTGCCAGCAGCCCTCGGAGGGACACGGAAGGGGATACGCAGTATTTT. Translating it yields CASSPRRDTEGDTQYF. The J gene is TRBJ2-3, the V gene TRBV11-2; D possibly matches TRBD1 or TRBD2 (6 bases each). CDR3 length: 16 amino acids. V was trimmed by 5 bases and J by 6 bases, leaving 21 bases between them. CDR1 is SGHAT and CDR2 is FQNNGV in the germline V gene.